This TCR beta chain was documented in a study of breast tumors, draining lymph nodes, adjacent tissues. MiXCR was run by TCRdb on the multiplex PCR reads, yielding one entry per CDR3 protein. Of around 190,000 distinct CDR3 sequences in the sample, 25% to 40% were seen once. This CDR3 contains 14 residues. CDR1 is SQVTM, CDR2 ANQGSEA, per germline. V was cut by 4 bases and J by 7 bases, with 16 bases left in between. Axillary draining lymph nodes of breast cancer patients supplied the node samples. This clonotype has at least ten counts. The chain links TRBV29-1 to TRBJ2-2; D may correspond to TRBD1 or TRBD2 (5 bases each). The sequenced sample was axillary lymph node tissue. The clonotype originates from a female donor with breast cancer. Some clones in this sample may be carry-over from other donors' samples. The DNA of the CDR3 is TGCAGCGTTGCAGGACGGGGCGATGGCGGGGAGCTGTTTTTT. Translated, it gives CSVAGRGDGGELFF.